A selection of T cell receptor beta chains follows, all from one sample in a study of T cells after yellow fever vaccination. Each CDR3 protein gets one entry after TCRdb re-called the 5' RACE reads with MiXCR. The sample lists some 500,000 distinct CDR3 sequences; roughly 13% were seen once. The specimen was PBMCs, collected on the day of the yellow fever booster vaccination. Receptors were obtained from a man aged 25 to 40 who received the YFV17D yellow fever vaccine. The CDR3 runs from the conserved cysteine through the conserved F or W. Each record gives: clone size, J gene, D gene, V gene, CDR3 length, CDR3 protein, CDR3 DNA. D genes are given only for firm matches. Clone size is stated in some rows and not others, as once, few, many or a class when expanded.

abundance: few; j_gene: TRBJ2-1; d_gene: NA; v_gene: TRBV7-6; len: 12; CDR3aa: CASSTTYNEQFF; CDR3nt: TGTGCCAGCAGTACCACCTACAATGAGCAGTTCTTC
abundance: NA; j_gene: TRBJ2-1; d_gene: TRBD2; v_gene: TRBV28; len: 15; CDR3aa: CASSLTSGMVNEQFF; CDR3nt: TGTGCCAGCAGCTTGACTAGCGGGATGGTCAATGAGCAGTTCTTC
abundance: NA; j_gene: TRBJ1-2; d_gene: TRBD1; v_gene: TRBV20-1; len: 15; CDR3aa: CSATLQGQVIYGYTF; CDR3nt: TGCAGTGCTACGTTACAGGGACAGGTTATCTATGGCTACACCTTC
abundance: many; j_gene: TRBJ2-1; d_gene: TRBD2; v_gene: TRBV6-2/TRBV6-3; len: 14; CDR3aa: CASRTSGSRDEQFF; CDR3nt: TGTGCCAGCAGAACGAGCGGGAGCAGGGATGAGCAGTTCTTC
abundance: NA; j_gene: TRBJ2-1; d_gene: NA; v_gene: TRBV5-3; len: 12; CDR3aa: CARSLSHNEQFF; CDR3nt: TGTGCCAGAAGCTTGTCCCACAATGAGCAGTTCTTC
abundance: NA; j_gene: TRBJ2-1; d_gene: NA; v_gene: TRBV10-3; len: 14; CDR3aa: CAIGFGTQRGEQFF; CDR3nt: TGTGCCATCGGATTCGGGACTCAGAGAGGCGAGCAGTTCTTC
abundance: many; j_gene: TRBJ2-1; d_gene: NA; v_gene: TRBV24-1; len: 14; CDR3aa: CATSDEGRLPEQFF; CDR3nt: TGTGCCACCAGTGACGAGGGGAGGTTGCCTGAGCAGTTCTTC
abundance: NA; j_gene: TRBJ2-1; d_gene: NA; v_gene: TRBV7-2; len: 15; CDR3aa: CASSLASSRDGEQFF; CDR3nt: TGTGCCAGCAGCTTAGCATCCTCTCGGGACGGTGAGCAGTTCTTC
abundance: NA; j_gene: TRBJ2-1; d_gene: NA; v_gene: TRBV4-3; len: 13; CDR3aa: CASSQDGFHEQFF; CDR3nt: TGCGCCAGCAGCCAAGACGGTTTTCATGAGCAGTTCTTC
abundance: few; j_gene: TRBJ1-1; d_gene: NA; v_gene: TRBV6-2/TRBV6-3; len: 15; CDR3aa: CASSYSTGANTEAFF; CDR3nt: TGTGCCAGCAGTTACTCGACCGGGGCGAACACTGAAGCTTTCTTT
abundance: few; j_gene: TRBJ2-7; d_gene: NA; v_gene: TRBV28; len: 13; CDR3aa: CARDGGRLYEQYF; CDR3nt: TGTGCCCGGGATGGGGGGCGTCTCTACGAGCAGTACTTC
abundance: few; j_gene: TRBJ2-5; d_gene: NA; v_gene: TRBV9; len: 13; CDR3aa: CASSPNRGQTQYF; CDR3nt: TGTGCCAGCAGCCCAAATAGGGGCCAGACCCAGTACTTC
abundance: few; j_gene: TRBJ1-3; d_gene: NA; v_gene: TRBV6-2/TRBV6-3; len: 11; CDR3aa: CASSQGQRIYF; CDR3nt: TGTGCCAGCAGTCAAGGACAGCGCATATATTTT
abundance: many; j_gene: TRBJ2-5; d_gene: NA; v_gene: TRBV6-1; len: 13; CDR3aa: CASSTGRGETQYF; CDR3nt: TGTGCCAGCAGTACGGGACGCGGAGAGACCCAGTACTTC
abundance: many; j_gene: TRBJ2-7; d_gene: TRBD1; v_gene: TRBV7-8; len: 15; CDR3aa: CASSSLGDRTYEQYF; CDR3nt: TGTGCCAGCAGCTCCTTAGGGGACAGAACCTACGAGCAGTACTTC
abundance: NA; j_gene: TRBJ2-1; d_gene: TRBD2; v_gene: TRBV10-3; len: 12; CDR3aa: CAISESSGYQFF; CDR3nt: TGTGCCATCAGTGAATCTAGCGGGTATCAGTTCTTC
abundance: few; j_gene: TRBJ2-5; d_gene: TRBD2; v_gene: TRBV5-1; len: 15; CDR3aa: CASSLALAGMETQYF; CDR3nt: TGCGCCAGCAGCTTAGCGCTAGCGGGAATGGAGACCCAGTACTTC
abundance: few; j_gene: TRBJ2-7; d_gene: NA; v_gene: TRBV5-6; len: 15; CDR3aa: CASSLRGVSSYEQYF; CDR3nt: TGTGCCAGCAGCTTGAGGGGGGTCAGCTCCTACGAGCAGTACTTC
abundance: few; j_gene: TRBJ1-4; d_gene: NA; v_gene: TRBV12-3/TRBV12-4; len: 12; CDR3aa: CASSLPGGKLFF; CDR3nt: TGTGCCAGCAGTTTACCCGGGGGCAAACTGTTTTTT
abundance: many; j_gene: TRBJ2-3; d_gene: NA; v_gene: TRBV11-2; len: 14; CDR3aa: CASSFGQFTDTQYF; CDR3nt: TGTGCCAGCAGCTTTGGACAGTTCACAGATACGCAGTATTTT
abundance: few; j_gene: TRBJ2-2; d_gene: NA; v_gene: TRBV5-1; len: 16; CDR3aa: CASSLGSGLSTGELFF; CDR3nt: TGCGCCAGCAGCTTGGGATCTGGACTAAGCACCGGGGAGCTGTTTTTT
abundance: many; j_gene: TRBJ1-2; d_gene: NA; v_gene: TRBV10-3; len: 12; CDR3aa: CAITNFYYGYTF; CDR3nt: TGTGCCATCACGAATTTTTACTATGGCTACACCTTC
abundance: NA; j_gene: TRBJ1-2; d_gene: NA; v_gene: TRBV28; len: 13; CDR3aa: CASRVGGSYGYTF; CDR3nt: TGTGCCAGCAGGGTCGGGGGCAGCTATGGCTACACCTTC
abundance: NA; j_gene: TRBJ1-2; d_gene: NA; v_gene: TRBV20-1; len: 11; CDR3aa: CSASLADGYTF; CDR3nt: TGCAGTGCTAGCTTGGCGGATGGCTACACCTTC
abundance: NA; j_gene: TRBJ2-1; d_gene: NA; v_gene: TRBV6-1; len: 15; CDR3aa: CASSTQAVRYNEQFF; CDR3nt: TGTGCCAGCAGCACCCAAGCGGTCAGATACAATGAGCAGTTCTTC
abundance: NA; j_gene: TRBJ2-3; d_gene: TRBD1; v_gene: TRBV20-1; len: 15; CDR3aa: CSAGPLDRSTDTQYF; CDR3nt: TGCAGTGCAGGCCCCCTGGACAGGTCCACAGATACGCAGTATTTT
abundance: NA; j_gene: TRBJ2-2; d_gene: NA; v_gene: TRBV6-5; len: 13; CDR3aa: CASSYGGNGELFF; CDR3nt: TGTGCCAGCAGTTATGGGGGAAACGGGGAGCTGTTTTTT
abundance: NA; j_gene: TRBJ2-3; d_gene: NA; v_gene: TRBV12-3/TRBV12-4; len: 14; CDR3aa: CASSFLSATDTQYF; CDR3nt: TGTGCCAGCAGTTTCCTGTCAGCCACAGATACGCAGTATTTT
abundance: few; j_gene: TRBJ1-2; d_gene: NA; v_gene: TRBV28; len: 13; CDR3aa: CASSLLANYGYTF; CDR3nt: TGTGCCAGCAGTTTGTTAGCTAACTATGGCTACACCTTC
abundance: NA; j_gene: TRBJ2-3; d_gene: NA; v_gene: TRBV9; len: 17; CDR3aa: CASMRGAHSSSTDTQYF; CDR3nt: TGTGCCAGCATGAGGGGGGCGCATTCTAGTAGCACAGATACGCAGTATTTT
abundance: NA; j_gene: TRBJ2-1; d_gene: TRBD2; v_gene: TRBV6-2/TRBV6-3; len: 15; CDR3aa: CASSPGTSGPNEQFF; CDR3nt: TGTGCCAGCAGCCCCGGGACTAGCGGCCCCAATGAGCAGTTCTTC
abundance: many; j_gene: TRBJ2-7; d_gene: TRBD2; v_gene: TRBV7-2; len: 15; CDR3aa: CASSTLPGTTYEQYF; CDR3nt: TGTGCCAGCAGCACTCTCCCCGGGACTACCTACGAGCAGTACTTC
abundance: few; j_gene: TRBJ2-3; d_gene: NA; v_gene: TRBV7-6; len: 16; CDR3aa: CASSPRLASGTDTQYF; CDR3nt: TGTGCCAGCAGTCCCAGACTCGCTTCAGGCACAGATACGCAGTATTTT
abundance: NA; j_gene: TRBJ2-7; d_gene: TRBD2; v_gene: TRBV6-2/TRBV6-3; len: 15; CDR3aa: CASTNGGSGSYEQYF; CDR3nt: TGTGCCAGCACAAACGGGGGTAGCGGGAGTTACGAGCAGTACTTC
abundance: NA; j_gene: TRBJ2-1; d_gene: TRBD2; v_gene: TRBV24-1; len: 15; CDR3aa: CATSPASGRINEQFF; CDR3nt: TGTGCCACCAGCCCGGCTAGCGGGAGGATCAATGAGCAGTTCTTC
abundance: NA; j_gene: TRBJ2-4; d_gene: NA; v_gene: TRBV15; len: 12; CDR3aa: CATSNQGNIQYF; CDR3nt: TGTGCCACCAGTAACCAGGGAAACATTCAGTACTTC
abundance: few; j_gene: TRBJ1-1; d_gene: NA; v_gene: TRBV20-1; len: 13; CDR3aa: CSATSEGGAEAFF; CDR3nt: TGCAGTGCTACGTCGGAGGGGGGGGCTGAAGCTTTCTTT
abundance: NA; j_gene: TRBJ2-7; d_gene: TRBD1; v_gene: TRBV11-1; len: 17; CDR3aa: CASSLPLGTDSFYEQYF; CDR3nt: TGTGCCAGCAGCTTACCCCTCGGGACAGATTCCTTCTACGAGCAGTACTTC
abundance: NA; j_gene: TRBJ2-1; d_gene: TRBD2; v_gene: TRBV5-4; len: 17; CDR3aa: CASSPLPTSDSYNEQFF; CDR3nt: TGTGCCAGCAGCCCATTACCCACTAGCGACTCCTACAATGAGCAGTTCTTC
abundance: few; j_gene: TRBJ2-3; d_gene: NA; v_gene: TRBV18; len: 14; CDR3aa: CASGGGYGTDTQYF; CDR3nt: TGTGCCAGCGGTGGAGGTTATGGCACAGATACGCAGTATTTT
abundance: few; j_gene: TRBJ2-3; d_gene: NA; v_gene: TRBV11-2; len: 19; CDR3aa: CASSHGPGSGDSSTDTQYF; CDR3nt: TGTGCCAGCAGCCACGGGCCCGGTAGCGGAGACTCTAGCACAGATACGCAGTATTTT
abundance: NA; j_gene: TRBJ2-7; d_gene: NA; v_gene: TRBV18; len: 14; CDR3aa: CASSRYGTSYEQYF; CDR3nt: TGTGCCAGCTCACGGTACGGGACCTCCTACGAGCAGTACTTC